This TCR beta chain was identified in a study of cytomegalovirus exposure and HLA in healthy donors. Germline V gene data show CDR1 as KGHSH and CDR2 as LQKENI. CDR3 length equals 13 residues. V was clipped by 0 bases and J by 3 bases, with 6 bases between them. The PCR contained 60 Vbeta and 13 Jbeta primers. TCRdb's copy holds only in-frame clones and misses some; the assay was immunoSEQ multiplex PCR. The data contain 200,000 or so clones, almost 80% of them seen just once; the ten biggest clones take up around 2%. Notes on the study in general: Later genetic work tied a missense DCLRE1C variant to beta-chain V and J trimming.

Concerning this clone: What it binds is not known.

This chain links TRBV18 with TRBJ2-7, with D perhaps matching TRBD1 (6 bases). The sample taken for sequencing was PBMCs. The receptor's source is a man younger than 30 in good health and CMV-seronegative. CDR3 coding DNA: TGTGCCAGCTCACCACCAGGGGGCTACGAGCAGTACTTC. Translating gives CASSPPGGYEQYF.